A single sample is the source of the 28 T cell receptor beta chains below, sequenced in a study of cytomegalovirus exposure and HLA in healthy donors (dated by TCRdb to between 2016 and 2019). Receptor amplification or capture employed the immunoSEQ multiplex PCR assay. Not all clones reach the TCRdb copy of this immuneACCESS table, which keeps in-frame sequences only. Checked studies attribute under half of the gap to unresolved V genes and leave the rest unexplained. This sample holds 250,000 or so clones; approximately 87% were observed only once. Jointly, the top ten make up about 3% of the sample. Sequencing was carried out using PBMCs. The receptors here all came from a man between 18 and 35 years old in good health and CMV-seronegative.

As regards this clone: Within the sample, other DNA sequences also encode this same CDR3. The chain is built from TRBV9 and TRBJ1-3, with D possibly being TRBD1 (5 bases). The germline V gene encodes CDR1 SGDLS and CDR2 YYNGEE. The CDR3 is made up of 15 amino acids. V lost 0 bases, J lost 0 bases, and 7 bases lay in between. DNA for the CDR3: TGTGCCAGCAGCGTAGGCGGGGGCTCTGGAAACACCATATATTTT. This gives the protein CASSVGGGSGNTIYF.

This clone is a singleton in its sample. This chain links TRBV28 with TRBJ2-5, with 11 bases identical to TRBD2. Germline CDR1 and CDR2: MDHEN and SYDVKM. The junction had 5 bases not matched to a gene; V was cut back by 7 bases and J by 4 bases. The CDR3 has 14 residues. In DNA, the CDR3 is TGTGCCAGCATTAAACTAGCGGGAGCAGAGACCCAGTACTTC. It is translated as CASIKLAGAETQYF.

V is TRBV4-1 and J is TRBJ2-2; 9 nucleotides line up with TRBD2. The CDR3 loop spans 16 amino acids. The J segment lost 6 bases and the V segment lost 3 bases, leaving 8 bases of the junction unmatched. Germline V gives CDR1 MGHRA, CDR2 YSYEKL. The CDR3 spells CASSQLAGAVSGELFF. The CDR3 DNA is TGCGCCAGCAGCCAGTTAGCGGGAGCTGTATCCGGGGAGCTGTTTTTT.

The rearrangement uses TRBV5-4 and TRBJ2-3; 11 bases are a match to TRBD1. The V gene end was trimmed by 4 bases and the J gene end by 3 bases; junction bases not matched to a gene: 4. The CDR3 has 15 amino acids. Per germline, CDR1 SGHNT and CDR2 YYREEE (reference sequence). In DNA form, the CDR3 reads TGTGCCAGCAGCGCGGGACAGGGGGAAACAGATACGCAGTATTTT. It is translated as CASSAGQGETDTQYF.

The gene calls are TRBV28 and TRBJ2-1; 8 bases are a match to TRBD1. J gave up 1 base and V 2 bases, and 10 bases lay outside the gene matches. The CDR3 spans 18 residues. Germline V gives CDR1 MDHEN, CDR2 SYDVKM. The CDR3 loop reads CASSLGQGAFGSYNEQFF. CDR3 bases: TGTGCCAGCAGTTTAGGGCAGGGGGCATTTGGTTCCTACAATGAGCAGTTCTTC.

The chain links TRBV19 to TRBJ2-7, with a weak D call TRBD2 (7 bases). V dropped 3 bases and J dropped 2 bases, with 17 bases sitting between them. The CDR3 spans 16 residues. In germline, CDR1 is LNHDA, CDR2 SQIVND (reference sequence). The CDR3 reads CASSITGGGGPYEQYF. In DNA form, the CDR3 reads TGTGCCAGTAGTATTACGGGGGGAGGGGGTCCCTACGAGCAGTACTTC.

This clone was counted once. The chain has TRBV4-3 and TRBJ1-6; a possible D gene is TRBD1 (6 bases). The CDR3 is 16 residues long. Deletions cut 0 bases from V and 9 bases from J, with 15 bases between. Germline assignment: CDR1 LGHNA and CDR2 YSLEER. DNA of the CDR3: TGCGCCAGCAGCCAAGATTGGGGCAGGGGTCGTTCACCCCTCCACTTT. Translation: CASSQDWGRGRSPLHF.

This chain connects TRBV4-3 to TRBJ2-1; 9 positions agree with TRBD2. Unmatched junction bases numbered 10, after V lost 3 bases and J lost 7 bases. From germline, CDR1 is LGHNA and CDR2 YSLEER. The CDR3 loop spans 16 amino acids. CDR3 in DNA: TGCGCCAGCAGCCAGCGGGAGGGACTCGGGTCTAATGAGCAGTTCTTC. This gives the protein CASSQREGLGSNEQFF.

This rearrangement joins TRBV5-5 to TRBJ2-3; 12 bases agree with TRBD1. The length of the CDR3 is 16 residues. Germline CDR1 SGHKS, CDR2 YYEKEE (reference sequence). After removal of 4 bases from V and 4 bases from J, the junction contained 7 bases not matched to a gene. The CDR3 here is CASSLWGTGGSDTQYF. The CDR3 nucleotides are TGTGCCAGCAGCCTATGGGGGACAGGGGGCTCAGATACGCAGTATTTT. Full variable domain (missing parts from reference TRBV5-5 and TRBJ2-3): DAGVTQSPTHLIKTRGQQVTLRCSPISGHKSVSWYQQVLGQGPQFIFQYYEKEERGRGNFPDRFSARQFPNYSSELNVNALLLGDSALYLCASSLWGTGGSDTQYFGPGTRLTVL.

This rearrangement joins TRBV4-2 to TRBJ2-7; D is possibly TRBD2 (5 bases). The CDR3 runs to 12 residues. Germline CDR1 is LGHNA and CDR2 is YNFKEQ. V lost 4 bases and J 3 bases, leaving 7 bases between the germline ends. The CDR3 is CASSRTHYEQYF. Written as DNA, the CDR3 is TGTGCCAGCAGCCGGACTCACTACGAGCAGTACTTC.

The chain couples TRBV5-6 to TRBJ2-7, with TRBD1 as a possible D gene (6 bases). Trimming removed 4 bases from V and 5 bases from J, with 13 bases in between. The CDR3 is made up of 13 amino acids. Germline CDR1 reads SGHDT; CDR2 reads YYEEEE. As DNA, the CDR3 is TGTGCCAGCAGCCGGCAGGGGTTCGACGAGCAGTACTTC. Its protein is CASSRQGFDEQYF. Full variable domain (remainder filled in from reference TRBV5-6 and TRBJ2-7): DAGVTQSPTHLIKTRGQQVTLRCSPKSGHDTVSWYQQALGQGPQFIFQYYEEEERQRGNFPDRFSGHQFPNYSSELNVNALLLGDSALYLCASSRQGFDEQYFGPGTRLTVT.

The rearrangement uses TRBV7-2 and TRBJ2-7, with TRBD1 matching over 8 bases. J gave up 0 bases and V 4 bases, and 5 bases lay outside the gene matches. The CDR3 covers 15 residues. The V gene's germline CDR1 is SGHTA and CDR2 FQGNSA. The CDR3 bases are TGTGCCAGCAGCTATGGGACAGGATACTCCTACGAGCAGTACTTC. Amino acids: CASSYGTGYSYEQYF.

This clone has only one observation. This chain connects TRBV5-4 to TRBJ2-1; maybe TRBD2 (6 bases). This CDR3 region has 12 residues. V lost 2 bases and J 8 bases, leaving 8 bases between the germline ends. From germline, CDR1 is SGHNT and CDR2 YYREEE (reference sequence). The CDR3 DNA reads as TGTGCCAGCAGCTTATGGGAGGATGAGCAGTTCTTC. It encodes CASSLWEDEQFF.

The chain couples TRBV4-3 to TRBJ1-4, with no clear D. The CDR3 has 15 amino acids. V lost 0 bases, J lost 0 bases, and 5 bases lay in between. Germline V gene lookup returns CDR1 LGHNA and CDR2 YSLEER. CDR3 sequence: CASSQDGATNEKLFF. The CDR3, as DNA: TGCGCCAGCAGCCAAGATGGAGCAACTAATGAAAAACTGTTTTTT.

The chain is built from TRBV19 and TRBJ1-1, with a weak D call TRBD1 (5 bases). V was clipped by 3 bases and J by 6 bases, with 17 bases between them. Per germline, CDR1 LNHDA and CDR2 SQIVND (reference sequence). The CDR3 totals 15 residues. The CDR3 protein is CASSIDHQGRSEAFF. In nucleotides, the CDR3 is TGTGCCAGTAGTATCGACCACCAGGGAAGGTCTGAAGCTTTCTTT.

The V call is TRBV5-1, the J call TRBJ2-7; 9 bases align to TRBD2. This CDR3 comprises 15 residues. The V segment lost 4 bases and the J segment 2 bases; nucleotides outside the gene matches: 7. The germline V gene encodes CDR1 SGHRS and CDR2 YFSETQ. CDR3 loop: CASSPGTSKTYEQYF. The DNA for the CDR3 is TGCGCCAGCAGCCCCGGGACTAGCAAGACCTACGAGCAGTACTTC.

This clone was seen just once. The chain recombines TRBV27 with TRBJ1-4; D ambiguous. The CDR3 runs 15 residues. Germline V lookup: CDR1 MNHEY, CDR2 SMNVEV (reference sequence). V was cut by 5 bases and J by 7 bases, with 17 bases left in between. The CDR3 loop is CASSPWPSRSEKLFF. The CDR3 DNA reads TGTGCCAGCAGTCCCTGGCCCTCCAGATCTGAAAAACTGTTTTTT. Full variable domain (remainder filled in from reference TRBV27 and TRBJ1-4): EAQVTQNPRYLITVTGKKLTVTCSQNMNHEYMSWYRQDPGLGLRQIYYSMNVEVTDKGDVPEGYKVSRKEKRNFPLILESPSPNQTSLYFCASSPWPSRSEKLFFGSGTQLSVL.

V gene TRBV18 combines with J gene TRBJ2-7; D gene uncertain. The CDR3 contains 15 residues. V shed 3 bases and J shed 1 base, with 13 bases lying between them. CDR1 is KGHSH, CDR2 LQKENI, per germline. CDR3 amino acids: CASSPPGTNSYEQYF. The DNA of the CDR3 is TGTGCCAGCTCACCTCCGGGTACAAATTCCTACGAGCAGTACTTC.

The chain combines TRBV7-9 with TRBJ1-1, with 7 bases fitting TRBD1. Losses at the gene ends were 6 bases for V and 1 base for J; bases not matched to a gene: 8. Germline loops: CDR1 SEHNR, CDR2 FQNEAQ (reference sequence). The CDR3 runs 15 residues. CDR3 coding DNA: TGTGCCAGCAGGTTAACACAGGGGAGGAACACTGAAGCTTTCTTT. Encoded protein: CASRLTQGRNTEAFF.

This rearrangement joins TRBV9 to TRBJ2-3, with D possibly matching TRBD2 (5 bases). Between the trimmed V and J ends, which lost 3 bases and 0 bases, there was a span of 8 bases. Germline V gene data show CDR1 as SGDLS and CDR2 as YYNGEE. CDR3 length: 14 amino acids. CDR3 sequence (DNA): TGTGCCAGCAGCGCACGGACTAGCACAGATACGCAGTATTTT. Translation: CASSARTSTDTQYF.

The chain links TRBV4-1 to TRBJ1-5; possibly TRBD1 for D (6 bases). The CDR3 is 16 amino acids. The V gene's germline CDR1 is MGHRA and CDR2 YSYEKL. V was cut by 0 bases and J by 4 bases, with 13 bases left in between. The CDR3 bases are TGCGCCAGCAGCCAAGATGGGACATACTATAATCAGCCCCAGCATTTT. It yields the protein CASSQDGTYYNQPQHF.

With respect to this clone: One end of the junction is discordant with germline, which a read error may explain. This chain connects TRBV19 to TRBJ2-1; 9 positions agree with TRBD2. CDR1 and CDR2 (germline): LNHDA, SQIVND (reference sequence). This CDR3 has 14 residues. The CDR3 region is CASSIGGSLAGYLF. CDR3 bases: TGTGCCAGTAGTATAGGAGGGTCCCTAGCGGGATATCTCTTC.

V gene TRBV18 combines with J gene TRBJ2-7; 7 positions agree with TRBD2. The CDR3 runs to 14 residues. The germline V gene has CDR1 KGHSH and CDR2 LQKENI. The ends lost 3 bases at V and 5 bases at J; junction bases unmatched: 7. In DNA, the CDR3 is TGTGCCAGCTCACCGGGGGGGGACTTAAACGAGCAGTACTTC. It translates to CASSPGGDLNEQYF.

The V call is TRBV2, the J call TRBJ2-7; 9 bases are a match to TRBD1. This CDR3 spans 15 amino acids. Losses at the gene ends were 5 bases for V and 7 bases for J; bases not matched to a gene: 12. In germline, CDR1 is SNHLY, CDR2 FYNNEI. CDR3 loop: CASSTTGQGKWEQYF. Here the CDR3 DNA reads TGTGCCAGCAGTACTACGGGACAGGGAAAATGGGAGCAGTACTTC.

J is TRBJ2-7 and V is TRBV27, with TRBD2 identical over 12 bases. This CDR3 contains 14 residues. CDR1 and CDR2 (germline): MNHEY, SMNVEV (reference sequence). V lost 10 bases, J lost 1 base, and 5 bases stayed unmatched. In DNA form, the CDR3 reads TGTGCCACCTCGACTAGCGGGAGATCCTACGAGCAGTACTTC. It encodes CATSTSGRSYEQYF.

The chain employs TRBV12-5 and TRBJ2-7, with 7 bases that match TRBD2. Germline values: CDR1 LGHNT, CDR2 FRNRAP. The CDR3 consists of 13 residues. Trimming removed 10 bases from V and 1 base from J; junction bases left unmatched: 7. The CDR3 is CANWEGPSYEQYF. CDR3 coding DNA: TGTGCTAACTGGGAGGGGCCGTCCTACGAGCAGTACTTC.

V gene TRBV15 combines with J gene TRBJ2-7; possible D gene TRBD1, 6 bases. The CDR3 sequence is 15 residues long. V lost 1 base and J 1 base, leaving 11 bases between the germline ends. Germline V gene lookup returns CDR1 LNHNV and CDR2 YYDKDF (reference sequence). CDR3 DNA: TGTGCCACCAGCAGAGGGGCGGACAGTTCCTACGAGCAGTACTTC. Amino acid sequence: CATSRGADSSYEQYF.

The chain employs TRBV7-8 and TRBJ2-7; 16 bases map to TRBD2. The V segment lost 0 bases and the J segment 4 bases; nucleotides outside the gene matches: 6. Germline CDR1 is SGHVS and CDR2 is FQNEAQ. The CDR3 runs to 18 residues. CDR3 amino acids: CASSLALGLAGGWYEQYF. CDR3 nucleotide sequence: TGTGCCAGCAGCTTAGCGCTGGGACTAGCGGGGGGGTGGTACGAGCAGTACTTC.